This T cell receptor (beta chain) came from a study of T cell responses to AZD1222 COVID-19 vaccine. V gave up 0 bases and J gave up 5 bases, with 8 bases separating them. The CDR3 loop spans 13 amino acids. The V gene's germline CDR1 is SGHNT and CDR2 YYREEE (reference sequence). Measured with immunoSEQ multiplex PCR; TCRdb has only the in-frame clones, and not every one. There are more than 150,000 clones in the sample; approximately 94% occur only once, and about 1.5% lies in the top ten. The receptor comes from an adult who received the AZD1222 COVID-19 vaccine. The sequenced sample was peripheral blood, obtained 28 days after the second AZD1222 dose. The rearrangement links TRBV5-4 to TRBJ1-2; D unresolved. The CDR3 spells CASSLDEKYGYTF. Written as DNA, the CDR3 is TGTGCCAGCAGCTTGGACGAGAAATATGGCTACACCTTC.